Below are 7 T cell receptor beta chains sequenced from a single sample in a study of a mutant IDH1 vaccine in newly diagnosed glioma. Sequencing used immunoSEQ multiplex PCR; TCRdb keeps in-frame clones, though not all of them. The data contain about 110,000 clones, almost 90% of them seen just once; the ten biggest clones take up roughly 0.62%. Time point reported: week 11, during vaccination. Doses of 300 ug of mutant IDH1 20-mer peptide were given with topical imiquimod. These receptors' targets are unknown. The material sequenced was PBMCs, taken from a glioma patient whose treatment included an IDH1 peptide vaccine. Every receptor here comes from a woman between 50 and 59 years old with glioma.

In this sample, this clone turned up a few times. The chain uses TRBV10-3 and TRBJ2-1; D ambiguous. The CDR3 totals 17 residues. V gave up 5 bases and J gave up 0 bases, with 17 bases separating them. The germline V gene has CDR1 ENHRY and CDR2 SYGVKD. CDR3 DNA sequence: TGTGCCATCAGTACCCCCAAAGGGCGCCTCTCCTACAATGAGCAGTTCTTC. It encodes CAISTPKGRLSYNEQFF.

The chain has TRBV28 and TRBJ1-5; D is ambiguous. CDR1 MDHEN and CDR2 SYDVKM come from the germline V gene. V dropped 4 bases and J dropped 3 bases, with 13 bases sitting between them. This CDR3 has 15 residues. CDR3 sequence: CASSYGLAANQPQHF. Written as DNA, the CDR3 is TGTGCCAGCAGTTACGGGTTGGCAGCCAATCAGCCCCAGCATTTT.

The V call is TRBV27, the J call TRBJ2-3; D uncertain. From germline, CDR1 is MNHEY and CDR2 SMNVEV (reference sequence). There are 12 residues in the CDR3. The V end lost 6 bases, the J end lost 2 bases, and 6 bases lay between the germline ends. The CDR3 DNA follows: TGTGCCAGCAGCGCTAACACAGATACGCAGTATTTT. Amino acids: CASSANTDTQYF.

The V and J genes are TRBV7-9 and TRBJ2-2; D remains unclear. Germline assignment: CDR1 SEHNR and CDR2 FQNEAQ (reference sequence). The CDR3 totals 14 residues. Trimming shortened V by 5 bases and J by 0 bases, and 7 bases separated the two germline ends. CDR3 nucleotides: TGTGCCAGCAGCCTCACAGCGAACACCGGGGAGCTGTTTTTT. Translating it yields CASSLTANTGELFF.

The chain couples TRBV15 to TRBJ2-1; 11 nucleotides line up with TRBD2. The V gene end was trimmed by 3 bases and the J gene end by 12 bases; junction bases not matched to a gene: 22. Looked up from germline, CDR1 is LNHNV and CDR2 is YYDKDF (reference sequence). CDR3 length equals 19 residues. CDR3 residues: CATSSGLFEGAGLAGRQFF. CDR3 DNA sequence: TGTGCCACCAGCAGTGGTCTTTTTGAAGGGGCTGGACTAGCGGGTCGGCAGTTCTTC.

The chain combines TRBV18 with TRBJ2-5; TRBD2 agrees at 7 bases. This CDR3 has 13 amino acids. Trimming took 6 bases from V and 4 from J; bases not matched to a gene: 5. Germline CDR1 is KGHSH and CDR2 is LQKENI. CDR3 coding DNA: TGTGCCAGCTCTCAGCGGGATTTAGAGACCCAGTACTTC. Translation gives CASSQRDLETQYF.

The V call is TRBV6-5, the J call TRBJ2-3; maybe TRBD1 (6 bases). This CDR3 has 14 residues. Between the trimmed V and J ends, which lost 7 bases and 6 bases, there was a span of 17 bases. Germline-derived CDR1 and CDR2 are MNHEY and SVGAGI. CDR3 in DNA: TGTGCCAGCACAGAACAGGGAATTGCCGATACGCAGTATTTT. Protein: CASTEQGIADTQYF.